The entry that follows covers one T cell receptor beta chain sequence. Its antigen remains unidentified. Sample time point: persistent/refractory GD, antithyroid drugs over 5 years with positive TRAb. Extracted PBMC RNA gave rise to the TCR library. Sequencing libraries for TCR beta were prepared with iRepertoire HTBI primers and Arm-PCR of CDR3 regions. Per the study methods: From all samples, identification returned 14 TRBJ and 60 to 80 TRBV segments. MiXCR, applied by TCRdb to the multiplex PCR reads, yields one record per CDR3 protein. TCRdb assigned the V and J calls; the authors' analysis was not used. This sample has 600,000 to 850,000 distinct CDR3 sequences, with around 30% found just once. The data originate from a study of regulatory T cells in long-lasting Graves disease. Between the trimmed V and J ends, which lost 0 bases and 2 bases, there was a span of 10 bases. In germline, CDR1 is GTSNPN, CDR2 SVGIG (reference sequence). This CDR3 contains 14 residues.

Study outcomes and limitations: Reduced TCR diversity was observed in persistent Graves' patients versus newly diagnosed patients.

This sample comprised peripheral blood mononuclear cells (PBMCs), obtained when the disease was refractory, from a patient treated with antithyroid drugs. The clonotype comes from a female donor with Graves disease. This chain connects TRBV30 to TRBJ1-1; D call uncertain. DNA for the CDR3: TGTGCCTGGAGTGTATCTTTTGGAAACACTGAAGCTTTCTTT. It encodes CAWSVSFGNTEAFF.